These T cell receptor beta chains were read from a single sample in a study of radiation and T cells in renal cell carcinoma. Method: immunoSEQ multiplex PCR; TCRdb's copy keeps in-frame clones and lacks some. The sample lists more than 120,000 clones; about 86% were seen once. Sequencing used blood, obtained from a patient whose treatment included radiotherapy and nephrectomy. Receptor source: a woman aged 45-65 years with renal cell carcinoma. Both conserved end residues are trimmed from each CDR3. For some rows the clone size is stated as once, few or many, or as a class when expanded; others skip it.

clone_size j_call v_call cdr3_aa
NA TRBJ1-2 TRBV9 ASSLEYRGSYGYT
NA TRBJ1-4 TRBV6-1 ASTPDRLNEKLF
once TRBJ2-7 TRBV29-1 SVEGGTSGNYEQY
NA TRBJ2-3 TRBV19 ASSITDTQY
NA TRBJ2-3 TRBV7-2 ASAPQALTDTQY
NA TRBJ2-5 TRBV5-6 ASSSLQARSQY
once TRBJ1-4 TRBV28 ASMVATNEKLF
NA TRBJ2-7 TRBV9 ASSPQVGGSSYEQY
NA TRBJ1-4 TRBV6-5 ASRDLATNEKLF
NA TRBJ2-2 TRBV27 ASSISAGGTGELF
once NA TRBV29-1 SVLGGNSYNEQF
NA TRBJ2-6 TRBV5-6 ASSSGTGPSGANVLT
NA TRBJ2-2 TRBV10-1 ASREDSVSGPGELF
NA TRBJ1-1 TRBV6-5 ASSYSRGPTEAF
NA TRBJ2-3 TRBV9 ASSVGSHPDTQY
NA TRBJ2-1 TRBV9 ASSVGSSGGTGEQF
NA TRBJ1-1 TRBV2 ASKESSDTEAF
NA TRBJ2-7 TRBV10-1 APPLRYEQY
NA TRBJ1-1 TRBV19 ASSATGGGWDTEAF
NA TRBJ2-7 TRBV4-1 ASSQEVSYEQY
NA TRBJ1-5 TRBV6-1 ASSWEGGNQPQH
NA NA TRBV29-1 SVGRADEQY
NA TRBJ2-3 TRBV10-1 ASSEGVAGGLGDTQY
NA TRBJ1-4 TRBV7-9 ASSFDKSQGEKLF
NA TRBJ1-2 TRBV13 ASSSKASGTAYGYT
NA TRBJ2-5 TRBV7-8 ASSSQPETQY
few TRBJ1-1 TRBV30 AGRGMNTEAF
NA TRBJ2-7 TRBV10-3 AISESTYEQY
once TRBJ2-7 TRBV18 ASSAGTGMYEQY
once TRBJ2-7 TRBV27 ANPGTSRSYEQY
NA TRBJ1-1 TRBV9 ASSGGPGFAAKVNTEAF